Below, one TCR beta chain is given with its context. The sample is drawn from a study of T cell changes during pregnancy in multiple sclerosis. This CDR3 region has 13 residues. Germline CDR1 LNHDA, CDR2 SQIVND (reference sequence). Trimming removed 6 bases from V and 5 bases from J; junction bases left unmatched: 4. The data were produced by immunoSEQ multiplex PCR, yet TCRdb's version contains in-frame clones alone and is incomplete. The sample includes tens of thousands of clones, approximately 95% of them seen just once. The genes are TRBV19 and TRBJ2-7, with TRBD1 identical over 10 bases. The TCR comes from a female donor in good health, enrolled as a control in a pregnancy study. Material: peripheral blood, obtained in the second trimester of pregnancy. The CDR3 loop reads CASRRGQGDEQYF. CDR3 sequence (DNA): TGTGCCAGTAGGAGAGGACAGGGGGACGAGCAGTACTTC.